This TCR beta chain was documented in a study of blood T cell repertoires in COVID-19 (dated by TCRdb to the early 2020s). Notes on the research overall: Samples covering the acute and convalescent phases of COVID-19 were provided by collaborators in the United States, Italy and Spain. Deeply sampled blood TCRbeta repertoires from subjects exposed to, actively infected with, or recovered from COVID-19 were included in the dataset. Samples were obtained from the ongoing ImmuneRACE study (first 160 participants) and from 1,254 subjects provided by 6 global collaborators. The repertoires were released in a freely available public database intended as a resource for research on the immune response to SARS-CoV-2. A de-identified subject ID, COVID-19 status, age in years and sex were almost always included in the sample metadata. Where HLA class I and class II types were available, the types were taken from metadata supplied by the sample provider, not from assay-based typing. The prospective study material was composed of cDNA or gDNA derived from T cells, B-cell-depleted T cells, or PBMCs.

Regarding this clone: Its antigen has not been determined. No clone much larger than this one lies a single base away; base qualities are absent.

TCRbeta CDR3 regions were amplified from genomic DNA using the immunoSEQ Assay, a bias-controlled multiplex PCR. Turning to the authors' computational methods: Nucleated cell counts per sample were estimated from amplification of reference gene primers within the assay. To quantify the absolute abundance of each unique TCRbeta CDR3 rearrangement, sequence reads were collapsed and filtered. For each sample, productive Simpson clonality was calculated by taking the square root of Simpson's diversity index across productive rearrangements. Imported from immuneACCESS, the table was reduced by TCRdb to in-frame sequences with V and J called. These copies leave out some clones; in studies compared against another copy, an unresolved V gene accounts for under half, and the cause of the remainder is not known. V and J calls and clone size are as listed in that table; D and trimming were resolved from the DNA. Counted in this sample were about 100,000 clones; approximately 90% of them appeared once. The leading ten clones occupy 0.85% to 1% of the sample.

Each collaborating institution followed its own protocols to collect whole blood in K2EDTA tubes. For TCRbeta analysis, collaborators shipped samples as frozen whole blood, isolated PBMCs, or DNA extracted from either of those sample types. Summary of the overall study and its limitations: The amount of clinical and demographic metadata varied by source and participant and was provided uncurated.

CDR1 and CDR2 (KGHSH, LQKENI) derive from the germline V gene. V has 2 bases trimmed and J has 2 bases trimmed; junction bases matching no gene number 5. The CDR3 holds 16 amino acids from the cysteine to the phenylalanine. The kept DNA is CDR3 alone, 48 bases in frame from the first base. The rearranged segments are TRBV18 and TRBJ2-1; TRBD2 matches 8 bases in the middle. Sequenced: peripheral blood. The receptor was derived from a man aged 55-75 years with acute or convalescent COVID-19. Here is the DNA: TGTGCCAGCTCACCAGGCACTAGCGGAACCTACAATGAGCAGTTCTTC. It encodes CASSPGTSGTYNEQFF.